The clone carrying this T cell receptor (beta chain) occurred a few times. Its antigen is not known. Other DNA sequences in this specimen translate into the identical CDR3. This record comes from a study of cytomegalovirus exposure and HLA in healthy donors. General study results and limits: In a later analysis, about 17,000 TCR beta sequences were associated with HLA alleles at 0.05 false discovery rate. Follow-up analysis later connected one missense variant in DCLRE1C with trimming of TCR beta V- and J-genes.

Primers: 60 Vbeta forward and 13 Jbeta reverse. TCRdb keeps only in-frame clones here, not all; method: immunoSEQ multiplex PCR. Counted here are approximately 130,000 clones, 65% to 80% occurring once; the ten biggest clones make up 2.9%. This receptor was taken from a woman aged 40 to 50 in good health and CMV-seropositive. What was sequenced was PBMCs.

The CDR3 coding sequence is TGTGCCAGCAGTGACAGGGGTTCCTATGGCTACACCTTC. As protein: CASSDRGSYGYTF. The chain is built from TRBV14 and TRBJ1-2; 8 positions match TRBD1. This CDR3 contains 13 residues. Germline CDR1 is SGHDN and CDR2 is FVKESK. With V trimmed by 6 bases and J by 4 bases, 4 bases remained unmatched.